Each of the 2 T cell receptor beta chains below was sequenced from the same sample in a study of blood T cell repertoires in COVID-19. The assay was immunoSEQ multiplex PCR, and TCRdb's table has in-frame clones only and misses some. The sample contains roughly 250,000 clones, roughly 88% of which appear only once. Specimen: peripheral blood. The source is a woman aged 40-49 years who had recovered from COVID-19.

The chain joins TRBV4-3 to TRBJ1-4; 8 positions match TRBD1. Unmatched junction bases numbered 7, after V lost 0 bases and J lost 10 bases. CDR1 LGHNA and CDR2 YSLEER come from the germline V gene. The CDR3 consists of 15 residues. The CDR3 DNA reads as TGCGCCAGCAGCCAAGATCAGGGGGCGCGGAGAAAACTGTTTTTT. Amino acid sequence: CASSQDQGARRKLFF.

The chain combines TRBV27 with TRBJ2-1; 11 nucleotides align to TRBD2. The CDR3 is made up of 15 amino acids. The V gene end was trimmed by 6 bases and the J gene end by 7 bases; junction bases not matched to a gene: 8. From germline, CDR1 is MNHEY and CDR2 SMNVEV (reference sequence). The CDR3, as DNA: TGTGCCAGCAGCCCTAGACTAGCGGGGCTGAATGAGCAGTTCTTC. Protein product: CASSPRLAGLNEQFF.